Shown below are 25 T cell receptor beta chains from a single sample sequenced in a study of graft-versus-host responses after intestinal transplantation. Sequenced by immunoSEQ multiplex PCR; TCRdb stores in-frame clones only, minus some. The sample lists 85,000 to 90,000 clones, about four fifths occurring once. These receptors lack a known antigen. This specimen was unstimulated CD8+ T cells sorted from spleen or lymph node cells, taken before intestinal transplant. The source is a human donor who received an intestinal transplant.

CDR3 sequence: CASSDGTSTDTQYF. DNA for the CDR3: TGTGCCAGCAGTGACGGGACTAGCACAGATACGCAGTATTTT. V usage is TRBV6-4 and J usage is TRBJ2-3, with D possibly being TRBD2 (6 bases). The CDR3 consists of 14 residues. Per germline, CDR1 MRHNA and CDR2 SNTAGT. V was clipped by 2 bases and J by 0 bases, with 6 bases between them.

V and J are TRBV4-1 and TRBJ1-4; D is possibly TRBD1 (5 bases). Germline V lookup: CDR1 MGHRA, CDR2 YSYEKL. The V gene lost 2 bases and the J gene lost 10 bases, with 14 bases spanning the gap. CDR3 length: 14 amino acids. Written as DNA, the CDR3 is TGCGCCAGCAGCCAAAGGGGTTTGAGGGGAAAACTGTTTTTT. Protein sequence: CASSQRGLRGKLFF.

The rearrangement joins TRBV5-1 to TRBJ2-7; D might be TRBD1 (5 bases). Germline V gives CDR1 SGHRS, CDR2 YFSETQ. This CDR3 contains 16 residues. V was pared by 2 bases and J by 2 bases, with 17 bases between. CDR3 coding DNA: TGCGCCAGCAGCTTTAGGGGCAGCCCACCAGCCTACGAGCAGTACTTC. It translates to CASSFRGSPPAYEQYF.

The CDR3 sequence is CASNLTGQDYEQYF. The DNA of the CDR3 is TGTGCCAGCAACCTGACCGGACAGGACTACGAGCAGTACTTC. The chain links TRBV7-2 to TRBJ2-7, with 7 bases aligning to TRBD1. The germline gives CDR1 SGHTA, CDR2 FQGNSA. The CDR3 is made up of 14 amino acids. V dropped 7 bases and J dropped 3; count of bases not matched to a gene: 9. Full variable domain (missing parts from reference TRBV7-2 and TRBJ2-7): GAGVSQSPSNKVTEKGKDVELRCDPISGHTALYWYRQSLGQGLEFLIYFQGNSAPDKSGLPSDRFSAERTGGSVSTLTIQRTQQEDSAVYLCASNLTGQDYEQYFGPGTRLTVT.

A word on this clone: Within the sample, other DNA sequences also encode this same CDR3. The chain couples TRBV15 to TRBJ1-1, with unresolved D. The V gene's germline CDR1 is LNHNV and CDR2 YYDKDF (reference sequence). The CDR3 is made up of 14 amino acids. V lost 1 base and J 1 base, leaving 7 bases between the germline ends. For the CDR3, the DNA is TGTGCCACCAGCAGAGTGGGAGGGAACACTGAAGCTTTCTTT. Its protein is CATSRVGGNTEAFF.

A single count supports this clone. The chain couples TRBV11-2 to TRBJ1-3; no definite D call. V lost 1 base, J lost 8 bases, and 21 bases lay in between. The CDR3 is 17 residues long. The V gene's germline CDR1 is SGHAT and CDR2 FQNNGV. The CDR3 here is CASSLVALGSGSDTIYF. CDR3 in DNA: TGTGCCAGCAGCTTAGTTGCCCTGGGTTCGGGGTCGGACACCATATATTTT.

The chain uses TRBV6-5 and TRBJ2-7; D uncertain. Trimming took off 4 bases at V and 0 bases at J, with 7 bases between the two ends. The CDR3 length is 13 residues. The germline gives CDR1 MNHEY, CDR2 SVGAGI. The DNA for the CDR3 is TGTGCCAGCAGTTTGGTCTTCTCCTACGAGCAGTACTTC. Its protein product is CASSLVFSYEQYF.

This CDR3 reads CATSISETDTQYF. For the CDR3, the DNA is TGTGCCACCTCCATAAGTGAGACAGATACGCAGTATTTT. This chain uses TRBV28 with TRBJ2-3; D not resolved. Germline loops: CDR1 MDHEN, CDR2 SYDVKM. The CDR3 has 13 residues. V was trimmed by 10 bases and J by 3 bases, leaving 14 bases between them.

About this clone: Other DNA variants within this sample encode the same CDR3. The chain has TRBV9 and TRBJ2-7, with a weak D call TRBD2 (5 bases). The CDR3 spans 13 residues. Germline assignment: CDR1 SGDLS and CDR2 YYNGEE. Between the trimmed V and J ends, which lost 2 bases and 2 bases, there was a span of 8 bases. CDR3 in DNA: TGTGCCAGCAGCGTGGGAGAAACCTACGAGCAGTACTTC. Its translation: CASSVGETYEQYF.

The CDR3 reads CASSQAGGSSYEQYF. CDR3 sequence (DNA): TGTGCCAGCAGCCAAGCGGGGGGCAGCTCCTACGAGCAGTACTTC. The chain has TRBV2 and TRBJ2-7, with 9 bases fitting TRBD2. Germline trimming cut 6 bases from V and 0 bases from J; bases unmatched to any gene: 6. Germline V gene lookup returns CDR1 SNHLY and CDR2 FYNNEI. This CDR3 contains 15 residues.

This CDR3 is CASSKATGGAGTGELFF. The CDR3 region has the DNA TGTGCCAGCAGCAAGGCGACAGGGGGCGCGGGGACCGGGGAGCTGTTTTTT. The V gene is TRBV21-1, the J gene TRBJ2-2; the DNA was not used to check the table's D call, TRBD1. TRBV21-1 is described as a pseudogene. The CDR3 consists of 17 residues.

The chain uses TRBV15 and TRBJ2-1; 8 nucleotides align to TRBD1. Germline loops: CDR1 LNHNV, CDR2 YYDKDF (reference sequence). The CDR3 covers 15 residues. After removal of 3 bases from V and 0 bases from J, the junction contained 1 base not matched to a gene. The CDR3, as DNA: TGTGCCACCAGCAGGGGGACAGGCTCCTACAATGAGCAGTTCTTC. It translates to CATSRGTGSYNEQFF.

The chain couples TRBV29-1 to TRBJ2-1; 9 nucleotides match TRBD2. This CDR3 has 10 amino acids. V dropped 7 bases and J dropped 10; count of bases not matched to a gene: 2. CDR1 SQVTM and CDR2 ANQGSEA come from the germline V gene. The CDR3 bases are TGCAGCGGACTAGCGGAAGAGCAGTTCTTC. Encoded protein: CSGLAEEQFF.

This clone has only one observation. The V call is TRBV5-1, the J call TRBJ2-3, with 13 bases matching TRBD2. The length of the CDR3 is 15 residues. From germline, CDR1 is SGHRS and CDR2 YFSETQ. Losses at the gene ends were 0 bases for V and 5 bases for J; bases not matched to a gene: 0. The CDR3 DNA reads as TGCGCCAGCAGCTTGGGGACTAGCGGGAGAGATACGCAGTATTTT. Protein: CASSLGTSGRDTQYF. Using reference TRBV5-1 and TRBJ2-3 for the parts outside the CDR3, the full variable domain is KAGVTQTPRYLIKTRGQQVTLSCSPISGHRSVSWYQQTPGQGLQFLFEYFSETQRNKGNFPGRFSGRQFSNSRSEMNVSTLELGDSALYLCASSLGTSGRDTQYFGPGTRLTVL.

The CDR3 sequence: CATTPSPFQYNEQFF. Written as DNA, the CDR3 is TGTGCCACCACCCCCAGCCCCTTTCAGTACAATGAGCAGTTCTTC. The V gene is TRBV6-5, the J gene TRBJ2-1; D is unclear. V lost 10 bases and J lost 4, with 20 bases in between. Germline CDR1 and CDR2: MNHEY and SVGAGI. The CDR3 consists of 15 residues.

V usage is TRBV10-3 and J usage is TRBJ1-2; no clear D. V was pared by 3 bases and J by 7 bases, with 12 bases between. CDR3 size: 13 residues. Germline V gene lookup returns CDR1 ENHRY and CDR2 SYGVKD. CDR3 in DNA: TGTGCCATCAGTGATAAAAGTAACGGTGGCTACACCTTC. Its protein is CAISDKSNGGYTF.

The rearrangement joins TRBV11-2 to TRBJ2-1, with unresolved D. Germline lookup yields CDR1 SGHAT and CDR2 FQNNGV. Trimming shortened V by 5 bases and J by 0 bases, and 14 bases separated the two germline ends. This CDR3 has 16 amino acids. DNA of the CDR3: TGTGCCAGCAGCCTGGGGATGGTCAGCTCCTACAATGAGCAGTTCTTC. Translating gives CASSLGMVSSYNEQFF.

This chain connects TRBV6-1 to TRBJ1-2; perhaps TRBD1 as D (6 bases). CDR1 and CDR2 from the germline V gene are MNHNS and SASEGT. The ends were cut back, 2 bases at V and 6 bases at J, with 22 bases in the middle. The CDR3 totals 17 residues. This chain's CDR3 is CASSERTLLQGSNGYTF. CDR3 DNA sequence: TGTGCCAGCAGTGAACGGACCCTTCTACAGGGCTCGAATGGCTACACCTTC.

The chain joins TRBV5-1 to TRBJ1-2; D is uncertain. CDR1 is SGHRS, CDR2 YFSETQ, per germline. The CDR3 is made up of 13 amino acids. V lost 0 bases to trimming and J lost 5 bases, with 8 bases between them. The CDR3 DNA is TGCGCCAGCAGCTTGGTGGGCAGGTATGGCTACACCTTC. It specifies CASSLVGRYGYTF.

In nucleotides, the CDR3 is TGCGCCAGCAGCCCACCCGGACTAGGTGTGCACGAGCAGTACTTC. This sequence encodes CASSPPGLGVHEQYF. This sequence joins TRBV4-1 and TRBJ2-7; 7 bases fit TRBD2. Germline V gene sequence: CDR1 MGHRA, CDR2 YSYEKL. The trim removed 4 bases at V and 5 bases at J, leaving 11 bases unmatched. CDR3 length: 15 amino acids.

The chain employs TRBV7-2 and TRBJ2-3; 9 nucleotides match TRBD2. Germline CDR1 is SGHTA and CDR2 is FQGNSA. The CDR3 has 16 amino acids. The ends lost 4 bases at V and 0 bases at J; junction bases unmatched: 5. The CDR3 is CASSSIAGVSTDTQYF. CDR3 DNA sequence: TGTGCCAGCAGCTCGATAGCGGGAGTTAGCACAGATACGCAGTATTTT.

In this sample, this clone turned up a few times. The gene calls are TRBV4-1 and TRBJ1-2, with 11 bases aligning to TRBD1. With 1 base clipped from V and 7 bases from J, the junction kept 11 bases outside the gene matches. CDR1 and CDR2 (germline): MGHRA, YSYEKL. CDR3 length: 17 amino acids. The CDR3 is CASSQGVRDRGFGGYTF. CDR3 coding DNA: TGCGCCAGCAGCCAAGGGGTCCGGGACAGGGGGTTCGGTGGCTACACCTTC.

The rearrangement links TRBV7-9 to TRBJ2-3; 10 bases are a match to TRBD2. Trimming at V came to 5 bases and at J to 0 bases, leaving 5 bases not matched to a gene. This CDR3 is 16 amino acids long. The germline V gene encodes CDR1 SEHNR and CDR2 FQNEAQ (reference sequence). Here the CDR3 reads CASSPLAGGSTDTQYF. The CDR3 nucleotides read TGTGCCAGCAGCCCCTTAGCGGGGGGTAGCACAGATACGCAGTATTTT.

The V call is TRBV28, the J call TRBJ1-1; maybe TRBD1 (5 bases). Germline loops: CDR1 MDHEN, CDR2 SYDVKM. The CDR3 is 15 residues long. Trimming stripped 8 bases from V and 0 bases from J, with 16 bases between. CDR3 sequence: CASSLRDKLNTEAFF. The CDR3 DNA follows: TGTGCCAGCTCCCTCAGGGATAAGTTGAACACTGAAGCTTTCTTT. The variable domain in full, with the rest retrieved from reference TRBV28 and TRBJ1-1, is DVKVTQSSRYLVKRTGEKVFLECVQDMDHENMFWYRQDPGLGLRLIYFSYDVKMKEKGDIPEGYSVSREKKERFSLILESASTNQTSMYLCASSLRDKLNTEAFFGQGTRLTVV.

This chain connects TRBV4-2 to TRBJ1-5; tentatively, D is TRBD1 (5 bases). V dropped 1 base and J dropped 8 bases, with 18 bases sitting between them. CDR1 is LGHNA, CDR2 YNFKEQ, per germline. There are 16 residues in the CDR3. The CDR3 coding sequence is TGTGCCAGCAGCCAAGTTGGTGGGCAGGGTATCAAGCCCCAGCATTTT. Protein: CASSQVGGQGIKPQHF.